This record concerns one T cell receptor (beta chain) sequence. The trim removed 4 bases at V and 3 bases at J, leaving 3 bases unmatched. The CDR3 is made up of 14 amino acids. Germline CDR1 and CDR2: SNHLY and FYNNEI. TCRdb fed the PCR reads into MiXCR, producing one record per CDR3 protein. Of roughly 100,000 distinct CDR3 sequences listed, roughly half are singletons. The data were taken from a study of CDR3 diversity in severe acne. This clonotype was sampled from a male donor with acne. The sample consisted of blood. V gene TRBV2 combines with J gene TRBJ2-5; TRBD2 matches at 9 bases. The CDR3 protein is CASSGTSVKETQYF. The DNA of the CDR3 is TGTGCCAGCAGTGGGACTAGCGTCAAAGAGACCCAGTACTTC.